A selection of T cell receptor beta chains follows, all from one sample in a study of blood T cells in healthy people across ages. Via MiXCR, TCRdb re-called the 5' RACE reads, giving one row per CDR3 protein. Here the sample spans 1.5 million to 2 million distinct CDR3 sequences, roughly 27% being singletons. Sequences were obtained from blood. The receptors stem from a woman aged 25-40 years in good health. Each CDR3 is given with its conserved first and last residue. The order of the fields is V gene, J gene, clone size, D gene, CDR3 protein, CDR3 DNA. A D gene is named only where the DNA matches it firmly. The size entry is marked missing in some rows and otherwise reads once, few, many or a size class.

V: TRBV20-1; J: TRBJ2-1; size: many; D: TRBD2; CDR3: CSARGPSGGYNEQFF; DNA: TGCAGTGCTAGAGGACCTAGCGGGGGGTACAATGAGCAGTTCTTC
V: TRBV27; J: TRBJ1-2; size: few; D: NA; CDR3: CASTATGHFYGYTF; DNA: TGTGCCAGCACGGCAACAGGCCACTTCTATGGCTACACCTTC
V: TRBV5-6; J: TRBJ2-1; size: many; D: NA; CDR3: CASSLAQGSYEQFF; DNA: TGTGCCAGCAGCTTGGCACAGGGTTCTTATGAGCAGTTCTTC
V: TRBV5-1; J: TRBJ2-5; size: NA; D: TRBD2; CDR3: CASKATSGGMMETQYF; DNA: TGCGCCAGCAAGGCGACTAGCGGGGGAATGATGGAGACCCAGTACTTC
V: TRBV5-1; J: TRBJ2-1; size: few; D: TRBD1; CDR3: CASSQGGTGDYNEQFF; DNA: TGCGCCAGCAGCCAGGGGGGGACAGGGGACTACAATGAGCAGTTCTTC
V: TRBV29-1; J: TRBJ1-2; size: NA; D: TRBD1; CDR3: CSTARGNYGYTF; DNA: TGCAGCACAGCCAGGGGGAACTATGGCTACACCTTC
V: TRBV28; J: TRBJ1-2; size: many; D: TRBD1; CDR3: CASRRTGIGYTF; DNA: TGTGCCAGCAGGCGGACAGGGATCGGCTACACCTTC
V: TRBV7-8; J: TRBJ1-1; size: few; D: NA; CDR3: CASSPRDWNTEAFF; DNA: TGTGCCAGCAGCCCCCGCGACTGGAACACTGAAGCTTTCTTT
V: TRBV19; J: TRBJ2-2; size: NA; D: NA; CDR3: CASSTQGSSTGELFF; DNA: TGTGCCAGTAGTACCCAGGGGTCAAGCACCGGGGAGCTGTTTTTT
V: TRBV27; J: TRBJ1-2; size: NA; D: NA; CDR3: CASSRREPYGYTF; DNA: TGTGCCAGCAGTCGCAGGGAGCCCTATGGCTACACCTTC
V: TRBV9; J: TRBJ2-1; size: many; D: NA; CDR3: CASSAIYGNEQFF; DNA: TGTGCCAGCAGCGCCATTTACGGCAATGAGCAGTTCTTC
V: TRBV3-1; J: TRBJ2-3; size: NA; D: TRBD2; CDR3: CASSHASGITDTQYF; DNA: TGTGCCAGCAGCCACGCTAGCGGGATCACAGATACGCAGTATTTT
V: TRBV6-5; J: TRBJ1-2; size: few; D: TRBD1; CDR3: CASSSWDRANYNYGYTF; DNA: TGTGCCAGCAGTTCCTGGGACAGAGCTAACTATAACTATGGCTACACCTTC
V: TRBV2; J: TRBJ2-7; size: NA; D: NA; CDR3: CASSGVENAYEQYF; DNA: TGTGCCAGCAGTGGTGTAGAGAACGCCTACGAGCAGTACTTC
V: TRBV7-2; J: TRBJ2-1; size: many; D: NA; CDR3: CASSFSSGTHSYNEQFF; DNA: TGTGCCAGCAGCTTTTCGAGTGGGACCCACTCCTACAATGAGCAGTTCTTC
V: TRBV5-1; J: TRBJ2-3; size: NA; D: NA; CDR3: CASSREVTDTQYF; DNA: TGCGCCAGCAGCCGTGAGGTCACAGATACGCAGTATTTT
V: TRBV20-1; J: TRBJ2-1; size: NA; D: NA; CDR3: CSARDLGSLSYNEQFF; DNA: TGCAGTGCTAGAGATCTAGGGAGTTTGTCCTACAATGAGCAGTTCTTC
V: TRBV7-2; J: TRBJ2-7; size: many; D: NA; CDR3: CASSLAAEAYEQYF; DNA: TGTGCCAGCAGCTTAGCCGCCGAAGCCTACGAGCAGTACTTC
V: TRBV10-3; J: TRBJ2-3; size: NA; D: TRBD2; CDR3: CAIRREFSQDTQYF; DNA: TGTGCCATCAGGCGGGAGTTCTCACAAGATACGCAGTATTTT
V: TRBV30; J: TRBJ2-7; size: NA; D: TRBD2; CDR3: CAWSRTSGGYEQYF; DNA: TGTGCCTGGAGCCGAACTAGCGGGGGCTACGAGCAGTACTTC
V: TRBV2; J: TRBJ2-4; size: NA; D: NA; CDR3: CASSEGQGRGKNIQYF; DNA: TGTGCCAGCAGTGAAGGGCAGGGGCGGGGGAAAAACATTCAGTACTTC
V: TRBV7-2; J: TRBJ1-3; size: NA; D: NA; CDR3: CASSLMNTIYF; DNA: TGTGCCAGCAGCTTGATGAACACCATATATTTT
V: TRBV3-1; J: TRBJ2-4; size: few; D: NA; CDR3: CASSSQQYF; DNA: TGTGCCAGCAGCAGCCAACAGTACTTC
V: TRBV11-2; J: TRBJ1-2; size: NA; D: NA; CDR3: CASSPYPHVDRYGYTF; DNA: TGTGCCAGCAGCCCTTACCCTCACGTGGACAGATATGGCTACACCTTC